The 26 T cell receptor beta chains below all came from one sample that was sequenced in a study of blood T cell repertoires in COVID-19. Libraries were prepared by immunoSEQ multiplex PCR; TCRdb keeps only in-frame clonotypes and omits some of them. The sample includes 150,000 to 200,000 clones, 76% seen only once; the top ten take 17%. Material: PBMCs or T cells enriched from blood (not recorded which). These receptors were obtained from a woman in her forties or fifties with acute COVID-19.

This clone was counted once. J is TRBJ2-5 and V is TRBV2, with 10 bases that match TRBD2. CDR3 length: 13 amino acids. Germline V gives CDR1 SNHLY, CDR2 FYNNEI. The V and J ends lost 7 bases and 7 bases, in that order; junction bases with no gene match: 6. In DNA, the CDR3 is TGTGCCAGCACCCCTAGCGGGGGATTGACCCAGTACTTC. It translates to CASTPSGGLTQYF.

CDR3 in DNA: TGTGCCAGCAGCTCTAATTCCAACACTGAAGCTTTCTTT. It specifies CASSSNSNTEAFF. V gene TRBV7-9 combines with J gene TRBJ1-1; the D is unclear. CDR1 and CDR2 from the germline V gene are SEHNR and FQNEAQ (reference sequence). This CDR3 region has 13 residues. Trimming pared 4 bases from V and 2 bases from J, leaving 8 bases between.

The V gene is TRBV7-2, the J gene TRBJ2-3; 10 nucleotides match TRBD2. Germline CDR1 and CDR2: SGHTA and FQGNSA. This CDR3 has 13 residues. V shed 5 bases, J shed 8 bases, and the junction held 4 bases outside the gene matches. CDR3 residues: CASSGSGGGTQYF. Here the CDR3 DNA reads TGTGCCAGCAGCGGGAGCGGGGGGGGTACGCAGTATTTT.

The genes are TRBV10-2 and TRBJ1-1; possibly TRBD1 for D (6 bases). Trimming took off 3 bases at V and 6 bases at J, with 17 bases between the two ends. The CDR3 consists of 15 residues. Germline lookup yields CDR1 WSHSY and CDR2 SAAADI. The CDR3 DNA reads as TGCGCCAGCAGTGATACCAGGGGTTCGCTTTCTGAAGCTTTCTTT. Encoded protein: CASSDTRGSLSEAFF.

The genes are TRBV7-2 and TRBJ1-1; TRBD1 matches 10 bases. Germline V CDR1 and CDR2: SGHTA, FQGNSA. This CDR3 contains 15 residues. V lost 5 bases to trimming and J lost 5 bases; unmatched junction nucleotides: 8. CDR3 loop: CASSLWPGQGTEAFF. CDR3 nucleotide sequence: TGTGCCAGCAGCCTCTGGCCGGGACAGGGGACTGAAGCTTTCTTT. The complete variable domain, with remaining parts taken from reference TRBV7-2 and TRBJ1-1, reads GAGVSQSPSNKVTEKGKDVELRCDPISGHTALYWYRQSLGQGLEFLIYFQGNSAPDKSGLPSDRFSAERTGGSVSTLTIQRTQQEDSAVYLCASSLWPGQGTEAFFGQGTRLTVV.

The chain links TRBV6-2 or TRBV6-3 to TRBJ2-1, with D perhaps TRBD2 (6 bases). In germline, CDR1 is MNHEY, CDR2 SVGEGT. The V end was cut by 0 bases, the J end by 7 bases, with 19 bases between. The CDR3 extends over 17 amino acids. CDR3 amino acids: CASSYSGRDFQVNEQFF. In nucleotides, the CDR3 is TGTGCCAGCAGTTACTCAGGGCGGGACTTCCAAGTGAATGAGCAGTTCTTC.

The chain combines TRBV6-5 with TRBJ1-4; possibly TRBD1 for D (6 bases). V gave up 7 bases and J gave up 3 bases, with 12 bases separating them. This CDR3 has 14 amino acids. Germline V lookup: CDR1 MNHEY, CDR2 SVGAGI. The CDR3 sequence: CASTKGGANEKLFF. Here the CDR3 DNA reads TGTGCCAGCACCAAAGGGGGAGCTAATGAAAAACTGTTTTTT.

This clone was seen a single time. The chain joins TRBV4-3 to TRBJ2-3; 11 bases are a match to TRBD2. The ends lost 0 bases at V and 3 bases at J; junction bases unmatched: 14. CDR1 and CDR2 from the germline V gene are LGHNA and YSLEER. This CDR3 region has 20 residues. Written as DNA, the CDR3 is TGCGCCAGCAGCCAAGATCTTCCCCCGACGACTAGCGGGGTTACAGATACGCAGTATTTT. Amino acid sequence: CASSQDLPPTTSGVTDTQYF.

V gene TRBV29-1 combines with J gene TRBJ1-4, with 9 nucleotides matching TRBD1. V lost 7 bases and J lost 8; bases outside the gene matches: 5. From germline, CDR1 is SQVTM and CDR2 ANQGSEA. CDR3 size: 12 residues. The CDR3 protein is CSAAGQGEKLFF. The CDR3 nucleotides read TGCAGCGCGGCGGGACAGGGAGAAAAACTGTTTTTT.

The rearrangement joins TRBV4-1 to TRBJ2-5; D not resolved. Germline V gene lookup returns CDR1 MGHRA and CDR2 YSYEKL. V shed 0 bases and J shed 1 base, with 9 bases lying between them. This CDR3 is 15 amino acids long. CDR3 DNA sequence: TGCGCCAGCAGCCAAGATCCCTCCAGCCAAGAGACCCAGTACTTC. This encodes CASSQDPSSQETQYF.

This chain uses TRBV6-2 or TRBV6-3 with TRBJ2-5; TRBD1 matches 10 bases. Germline V gives CDR1 MNHEY, CDR2 SVGEGT. The CDR3 has 15 residues. Germline trimming cut 2 bases from V and 5 bases from J; bases unmatched to any gene: 5. The CDR3 DNA reads TGTGCCAGCAGTTACCCAGGACAGGGGGGCGAGACCCAGTACTTC. Translation: CASSYPGQGGETQYF.

This rearrangement joins TRBV19 to TRBJ2-3, with TRBD1 identical over 8 bases. CDR1 is LNHDA and CDR2 is SQIVND in the germline V gene (reference sequence). This CDR3 comprises 13 residues. V lost 5 bases to trimming and J lost 7 bases; unmatched junction nucleotides: 5. DNA for the CDR3: TGTGCCAGTAGTCAAACAGGGGGAAATACGCAGTATTTT. Protein: CASSQTGGNTQYF.

The chain uses TRBV5-1 and TRBJ2-3; perhaps TRBD1 as D (5 bases). CDR1 SGHRS and CDR2 YFSETQ come from the germline V gene. V was pared by 3 bases and J by 5 bases, with 13 bases between. CDR3 length equals 14 residues. CDR3 amino acids: CASSSALRGDTQYF. CDR3 sequence (DNA): TGCGCCAGCAGCTCGGCCCTTAGGGGAGATACGCAGTATTTT.

The CDR3 loop reads CASSEARDQETQYF. CDR3 sequence (DNA): TGCGCCAGCAGTGAAGCGAGGGACCAAGAGACCCAGTACTTC. The chain couples TRBV10-2 to TRBJ2-5; TRBD2 might be the D (5 bases). Between the trimmed V and J ends, which lost 3 bases and 0 bases, there was a span of 8 bases. The CDR3 has 14 amino acids. Germline CDR1 WSHSY, CDR2 SAAADI.

This chain connects TRBV3-1 (or the pseudogene TRBV3-2) to TRBJ2-3; D gene unclear. The V end was cut by 2 bases, the J end by 4 bases, with 10 bases between. CDR3 size: 14 residues. CDR1 is LGHDT and CDR2 is YNNKEL in the germline V gene (reference sequence). The CDR3 protein is CASSQNYFADTQYF. In DNA form, the CDR3 reads TGTGCCAGCAGCCAAAATTACTTCGCAGATACGCAGTATTTT.

The chain has TRBV2 and TRBJ1-2; the D gene is possibly TRBD1 (6 bases). The CDR3 consists of 14 residues. The V and J ends lost 6 bases and 8 bases respectively, with 19 bases between them. Looked up from germline, CDR1 is SNHLY and CDR2 is FYNNEI. Here the CDR3 DNA reads TGTGCCAGCAGCGGTCAATTTACAGGACAGGGCTACACCTTC. Its translation: CASSGQFTGQGYTF.

The V and J genes are TRBV7-6 and TRBJ1-3, with 8 bases identical to TRBD1. The CDR3 has 15 residues. The J segment lost 0 bases and the V segment lost 4 bases, leaving 2 bases of the junction unmatched. In germline, CDR1 is SGHVS, CDR2 FNYEAQ. The CDR3 DNA follows: TGTGCCAGCAGCTGGGACAGGAGCTCTGGAAACACCATATATTTT. Encoded protein: CASSWDRSSGNTIYF.

A remark on this clone: This same CDR3 is encoded by further DNA sequences in the sample. The gene calls are TRBV6-5 and TRBJ1-2; D not resolved. V was shortened by 4 bases and J by 7 bases, with 10 bases between the two germline ends. CDR3 length: 12 amino acids. Germline assignment: CDR1 MNHEY and CDR2 SVGAGI. CDR3 in DNA: TGTGCCAGCAGTTCCCCGCCGGGTGGCTACACCTTC. Its translation: CASSSPPGGYTF.

This clone turned up a few times. The chain uses TRBV28 and TRBJ2-1; 9 nucleotides align to TRBD1. Trimming took 2 bases from V and 2 from J; bases not matched to a gene: 16. There are 20 residues in the CDR3. Germline V gene data show CDR1 as MDHEN and CDR2 as SYDVKM. The CDR3 nucleotides read TGTGCCAGCAGTTTACGACAGGGGGGGTCCCTGTACTTACCCTACAATGAGCAGTTCTTC. It translates to CASSLRQGGSLYLPYNEQFF.

The V gene is TRBV12-3 or TRBV12-4, the J gene TRBJ2-1, with 7 bases lining up with TRBD2. The ends lost 5 bases at V and 10 bases at J; junction bases unmatched: 2. The length of the CDR3 is 11 residues. The chain's CDR3 is CASSLSGEQFF. Here the CDR3 DNA reads TGTGCCAGCAGTCTTAGCGGGGAGCAGTTCTTC.

This rearrangement joins TRBV3-1 (or the pseudogene TRBV3-2) to TRBJ1-4; a weak D match, TRBD1 (6 bases). In germline, CDR1 is LGHDT, CDR2 YNNKEL (reference sequence). CDR3 length: 15 residues. The V end lost 4 bases, the J end lost 8 bases, and 17 bases lay between the germline ends. CDR3 residues: CASSLTDSRGEKLFF. CDR3 DNA: TGTGCCAGCAGCCTAACGGACAGCCGGGGAGAAAAACTGTTTTTT.

V gene TRBV16 combines with J gene TRBJ1-2; 7 bases match TRBD1. J was trimmed by 0 bases and V by 4 bases; bases with no gene match: 2. Germline V lookup: CDR1 KGHSY, CDR2 FQNENV. This CDR3 comprises 14 residues. The CDR3 sequence: CASSRQGSNYGYTF. The CDR3 bases are TGTGCCAGCAGCCGACAGGGATCTAACTATGGCTACACCTTC.

This clone was found once. The gene calls are TRBV29-1 and TRBJ2-1, with 13 bases aligning to TRBD2. Germline values: CDR1 SQVTM, CDR2 ANQGSEA. Trimming removed 8 bases from V and 6 bases from J; junction bases left unmatched: 16. There are 17 residues in the CDR3. The CDR3 DNA follows: TGCAGCACTGCTATCCCGACTAGCGGGGGGTCTCTCAATGAGCAGTTCTTC. It translates to CSTAIPTSGGSLNEQFF.

This clone was observed a few times. The CDR3 DNA follows: TGCGCCAGCAGTGGCATAGCGGGGGACCAAGAGACCCAGTACTTC. Amino acids: CASSGIAGDQETQYF. V gene TRBV10-1 combines with J gene TRBJ2-5; 9 bases are a match to TRBD2. Trimming cost V 4 bases and J 0 bases; bases outside gene matches: 3. Germline CDR1 WNHNN, CDR2 SYGVQD (reference sequence). The length of the CDR3 is 15 residues.

The chain has TRBV19 and TRBJ1-4, with D perhaps matching TRBD1 (6 bases). V lost 3 bases and J lost 2, with 13 bases in between. The germline CDR1 and CDR2 sequences are LNHDA and SQIVND (reference sequence). The CDR3 runs to 16 residues. Here the CDR3 reads CASSISQGNTNEKLFF. CDR3 nucleotide sequence: TGTGCCAGTAGTATTTCGCAGGGGAACACTAATGAAAAACTGTTTTTT.

This sequence joins TRBV27 and TRBJ1-2; TRBD1 is a possible D gene (5 bases). CDR1 and CDR2 from the germline V gene are MNHEY and SMNVEV (reference sequence). This CDR3 comprises 14 residues. Trimming removed 5 bases at V and 4 bases at J, with 14 bases between. The CDR3 region is CASSGSGFTYGYTF. The CDR3 DNA reads as TGTGCCAGCAGTGGGTCAGGGTTCACCTATGGCTACACCTTC.